This T cell receptor (beta chain) emerged from a study of OX40 agonist ivuxolimab in advanced cancers. Describing the broader study: The costimulatory receptor OX40 (CD134) was targeted by ivuxolimab, a fully human IgG2 agonistic monoclonal antibody. Intravenous ivuxolimab was administered to patients every 2 weeks at six dose levels: 0.01, 0.1, 0.3, 1.5, 3 and 10 mg/kg. Of the approximately 50 dose-escalation patients, hepatocellular carcinoma was present in approximately 20, melanoma in approximately 15, renal cell carcinoma in 9 and head and neck cancer in 9. A male proportion of around 83% and a mean age of approximately 60 years, ranging from about 20 to 80, were recorded for the dose-escalation cohort. Prior anti-PD-1, anti-PD-L1 or anti-CTLA-4 therapy was permitted, and checkpoint inhibitors had been received by around 40% of dose-escalation patients. Three dose-escalation patients achieved partial responses, one with hepatocellular carcinoma and two with cutaneous melanoma. The purpose of peripheral TCRbeta sequencing was to test whether ivuxolimab changed TCR sequence diversity and led to clonal T-cell expansion. The paper covers the monotherapy dose-escalation part of the phase I ivuxolimab trial, which included N ≈ 50 patients.

For sequencing of the TCRbeta CDR3 region, genomic DNA was extracted from the sorted cells. The immunoSEQ Assay was used to sequence the TCRbeta CDR3 regions. TCRdb re-hosts the immuneACCESS table, in-frame sequences only. Its copies lack some clones; in the studies checked, an unresolved V gene accounts for under half of them, and the cause for the rest is not known. The sample includes more than 70,000 clones, with approximately 84% observed a single time. Approximately 25% of the sample lies in the top ten. As concerns this clone: Its antigen is currently not known. No much larger clonotype is one base removed from it; base qualities were not supplied.

Patients with a history of autoimmune disease or receiving systemic immunosuppression were excluded from the trial. Peripheral blood for TCR sequencing was drawn from every dose cohort at baseline, at cycle 4 day 1 and at cycle 7 day 1. Samples were obtained from an open-label, multicenter, first-in-human phase I dose-escalation trial of ivuxolimab. Adults with locally advanced or metastatic melanoma, renal cell, hepatocellular, or head and neck squamous cell carcinoma were enrolled in the trial. Before TCR sequencing, CD4+ T cells and CD8+ T cells were sorted from peripheral blood as separate populations. V was cut back by 6 bases and J by 0 bases, leaving a gap of 11 bases between them. Sequences WNHNN (CDR1) and SYGVQD (CDR2) are obtained from the germline V gene (reference sequence). The CDR3, from cysteine to phenylalanine, totals 14 residues. CDR3 DNA only is kept here, 42 bases in frame from base 1.

The paper's findings and limits, for the study overall: Clonal expansion of both CD4+ and CD8+ blood T cells was observed from baseline to week 6 at doses 0.1 to 3.0 mg/kg. Low levels of normalized T-cell clonal expansion were also shown by some nonresponding patients. After ivuxolimab, more expanded clones were found on average in CD8+ T cells than in CD4+ T cells. In the 0.1-3.0 mg/kg groups, partial responders were among the patients with the lowest normalized peripheral clonal expansion, particularly in CD8+ T cells. The antigen specificity of the peripheral T cells that underwent clonal expansion was not determined.

Here the chain combines TRBV10-1 and TRBJ2-5; the D segment could be TRBD1, given 6 matching bases. Source: CD4+ or CD8+ T cells sorted from blood, taken in a trial of the OX40 agonist ivuxolimab. The receptor was isolated from an adult with an advanced solid tumor such as melanoma, head and neck, liver or kidney cancer. The nucleotide sequence reads as follows: TGCGCCAGCAGCAATACAGGGAACCAAGAGACCCAGTACTTC. Translated, it gives CASSNTGNQETQYF.